This TCR beta chain was found in a study of identical twins. TCRdb processed the 5' RACE reads anew with MiXCR; each CDR3 protein has one entry. Here the sample spans some 270,000 distinct CDR3 sequences, around 8% being singletons. Comment on this clonotype: What it binds is not known.

Healthy Caucasian individuals made up all the donors. Germline trimming cut 0 bases from V and 6 bases from J; bases unmatched to any gene: 8. The V gene's germline CDR1 is DFQATT and CDR2 SNEGSKA (reference sequence). There are 14 residues in the CDR3. General study points: Fewer insertions were carried by abundant cord blood beta clonotypes, but none was seen in memory repertoires. Invariant T cells like MAIT and iNKT could partly confound the zero-insertion analyses. Among beta out-of-frame sequences, excess sharing between twins appeared weaker.

These data also featured in a second study, about yellow fever vaccine responses in identical twins.

This TCR derives from a woman under 30 in good health. Sample: CD8+ T cells sorted from blood. This rearrangement joins TRBV20-1 to TRBJ2-7, with 7 nucleotides matching TRBD2. This CDR3 is CSARDLRGEVEQYF. As DNA, the CDR3 is TGCAGTGCTAGAGATCTACGGGGGGAGGTCGAGCAGTACTTC.